These T cell receptor beta chains were read from a single sample in a study of CD8+ T cells in alopecia areata. The method was immunoSEQ multiplex PCR; TCRdb's version includes in-frame clones alone and lacks a portion of them. In the table there are around 100,000 clones, approximately 42% of which are singletons. What was sequenced was CD4+ T cells sorted from blood. These receptors were obtained from a human donor with alopecia areata. CDR3s include the opening cysteine and the closing phenylalanine or tryptophan. Each record gives: V gene, clone size, J gene, D gene, CDR3 DNA, CDR3 protein. The D gene is left open where the match is weak. Clone size is not always given. Where it is, it says once, few, many or a class for expanded clones.

>TRBV28|NA|TRBJ2-5|NA
TGTGCCAGCAGTTTGGGGGGAAGAGAGACCCAGTACTTC
CASSLGGRETQYF
>TRBV5-1|NA|TRBJ2-7|NA
TGCGCCAGCAGCTTGGGTGGCAGACCCTACGAGCAGTACTTC
CASSLGGRPYEQYF
>TRBV6-5|NA|TRBJ1-4|NA
TGTGCCAGCAGTCGTAACAGCAATAATGAAAAACTGTTTTTT
CASSRNSNNEKLFF
>TRBV30|NA|TRBJ2-5|NA
TGTGCCTGGAGTGTACGAAGCGGCTGGGAGACCCAGTACTTC
CAWSVRSGWETQYF
>TRBV2|NA|TRBJ1-1|NA
TGTGCCAGCAGTGAAGTAAAGCCGGCTTTCTTT
CASSEVKPAFF
>TRBV18|NA|TRBJ1-1|NA
TGTGCCAGCTCACAGACAGGCAGCATGAACACTGAAGCTTTCTTT
CASSQTGSMNTEAFF
>TRBV5-1|NA|TRBJ1-2|NA
TGCGCCAGCAGCTTGGAACAGACTAACTATGGCTACACCTTC
CASSLEQTNYGYTF
>TRBV6-6|NA|TRBJ2-5|TRBD2
TGTGCCAGCAGTTTCCCCGGGGGGAGTGAAGAGACCCAGTACTTC
CASSFPGGSEETQYF
>TRBV6-5|NA|TRBJ2-5|NA
TGTGCCAGCAGCCGATTCCAAGAGACCCAGTACTTC
CASSRFQETQYF
>TRBV29-1|NA|TRBJ1-1|NA
TGCAGCGTTGATGAGCGGTTGAACACTGAAGCTTTCTTT
CSVDERLNTEAFF
>TRBV29-1|NA|TRBJ2-7|NA
TGCAGCGTTGAATCAGGGGTCGGATACGAGCAGTACTTC
CSVESGVGYEQYF
>TRBV29-1|NA|TRBJ2-7|NA
TGCAGCGTTACCTCGTCGGTACCCCCCTACGAGCAGTACTTC
CSVTSSVPPYEQYF
>TRBV7-2|few|TRBJ2-4|NA
TGTGCCAGCAGCCGAGGCGGACTGCTAAAAAACATTCAGTACTTC
CASSRGGLLKNIQYF
>TRBV18|NA|TRBJ1-1|NA
TGTGCCAGCTCTCCGGACGGCCAGAACACTGAAGCTTTCTTT
CASSPDGQNTEAFF
>TRBV30|few|TRBJ2-5|TRBD1
TGTGCCTGGAATGTGGACAGGGAAGAGACCCAGTACTTC
CAWNVDREETQYF
>TRBV30|NA|TRBJ1-1|TRBD1
TGTGCCTGGAGTACCACAGGGGACACTGAAGCTTTCTTT
CAWSTTGDTEAFF
>TRBV28|few|TRBJ2-2|NA
TGTGCCAGCGGTCCTGAAGGGGCTGGTGTCTCGGTGGAGCTGTTTTTT
CASGPEGAGVSVELFF
>TRBV5-6|NA|TRBJ2-3|NA
TGTGCCAGCAGCTTGGTCCAGGGGGGCGCAGATACGCAGTATTTT
CASSLVQGGADTQYF
>TRBV5-1|few|TRBJ1-1|TRBD1
TGCGCCAGCAGCGTCAGGGGGCACGCTGAAGCTTTCTTT
CASSVRGHAEAFF
>TRBV15|few|TRBJ2-3|TRBD2
TGTGCCACCAGCAGAGGGGGACTAGCCGGAGATACGCAGTATTTT
CATSRGGLAGDTQYF
>TRBV30|NA|TRBJ2-7|TRBD2
TGTGCCTGGAGTGTACTAGGAGCGGTAGCGGGAGCCTACGAGCAGTACTTC
CAWSVLGAVAGAYEQYF
>TRBV4-3|NA|TRBJ2-1|NA
TGCGCCAGCAGCCTCGACATCTCCTCCTACAATGAGCAGTTCTTC
CASSLDISSYNEQFF
>TRBV19|few|TRBJ1-5|NA
TGTGCCAGTAGGCGGGGGACCCAGGGCAATCAGCCCCAGCATTTT
CASRRGTQGNQPQHF
>TRBV4-3|NA|TRBJ2-1|NA
TGCGCCAGCAGCCAAGATAGAGCCTCTGGGAACAATGAGCAGTTCTTC
CASSQDRASGNNEQFF
>TRBV7-9|few|TRBJ2-1|TRBD2
TGTGCCAGCAGCCGACGGTCTAGCGGGAGGGCCGATGAGCAGTTCTTC
CASSRRSSGRADEQFF
>TRBV5-1|NA|TRBJ2-7|NA
TGCGCCAGCAGCTTAGGACAAGAGACCTACGAGCAGTACTTC
CASSLGQETYEQYF
>TRBV29-1|NA|TRBJ1-5|NA
TGCAGCGTACGTCTAGACAGCCCGAGCAATCAGCCCCAGCATTTT
CSVRLDSPSNQPQHF
>TRBV29-1|NA|TRBJ1-5|NA
TGCAGCGCCCAGTGGGGTAGCGGTAATCAGCCCCAGCATTTT
CSAQWGSGNQPQHF
>TRBV10-2|NA|TRBJ1-6|NA
TGCGCCAGACAGGGTTCACCCCTCCACTTT
CARQGSPLHF
>TRBV5-1|few|TRBJ2-5|TRBD2
TGCGCCAGCAGGGGGTTGGACCGACTAGCGGAGACCCAGTACTTC
CASRGLDRLAETQYF
>TRBV7-2|few|TRBJ2-1|NA
TGTGCCAGCAGCTTAGCAGTCTACAATGAGCAGTTCTTC
CASSLAVYNEQFF
>TRBV7-8|NA|TRBJ2-2|NA
TGTGCCAGCAGTTATACCGTTGGGGGGAACACCGGGGAGCTGTTTTTT
CASSYTVGGNTGELFF
>TRBV7-2|few|TRBJ2-1|TRBD2
TGTGCCAGCAGCTTAGTTGGAATTCTGAAGCGGGGCTACAATGAGCAGTTCTTC
CASSLVGILKRGYNEQFF
>TRBV5-4|NA|TRBJ2-5|TRBD2
TGTGCCAGCAGCCGCCGGGCTAGCGGGAGCCCAGAGACCCAGTACTTC
CASSRRASGSPETQYF
>TRBV6-5|NA|TRBJ2-7|NA
TGTGCCAGCAGTTCGGACAGAAGGTACGAGCAGTACTTC
CASSSDRRYEQYF
>TRBV27|NA|TRBJ2-7|NA
TGTGCCAGCAGTTCCCAGGGGATGGAGCAGTACTTC
CASSSQGMEQYF
>TRBV27|few|TRBJ2-3|TRBD2
TGTGCCATTAAAACTAGCGATCGCACAGATACGCAGTATTTT
CAIKTSDRTDTQYF
>TRBV4-3|NA|TRBJ2-7|NA
TGCGCCAGCAGCCAAGCTCTGGCCCTTACCTACGAGCAGTACTTC
CASSQALALTYEQYF
>TRBV29-1|few|TRBJ2-5|NA
TGCAGCGTCGCCCCCTCGCAGGCAAGGGAGACCCAGTACTTC
CSVAPSQARETQYF
>TRBV30|NA|TRBJ2-2|NA
TGTGCCTGTGATCTGGGCACGAACACCGGGGAGCTGTTTTTT
CACDLGTNTGELFF
>TRBV5-1|NA|TRBJ2-7|NA
TGCGCCAGCAGCGTACGCACGGACAGAGTCTACGAGCAGTACTTC
CASSVRTDRVYEQYF